Below are 32 T cell receptor beta chains sequenced from a single sample in a study of OX40 agonist ivuxolimab in advanced cancers. Method: immunoSEQ multiplex PCR; TCRdb's copy keeps in-frame clones and lacks some. The sample has approximately 68,000 clones, 88% seen once. The starting material was CD4+ or CD8+ T cells sorted from blood, obtained in a trial of the OX40 agonist ivuxolimab. The receptors derive from an adult with an advanced solid tumor such as melanoma, head and neck, liver or kidney cancer.

The table lists this clone with a count of one. This chain joins TRBV7-2 and TRBJ1-6; D unresolved. V was cut by 6 bases and J by 10 bases, with 10 bases left in between. The V gene's germline CDR1 is SGHTA and CDR2 FQGNSA. This CDR3 spans 12 amino acids. DNA of the CDR3: TGTGCCAGCAGTCGAGACGGCTCACCCCTCCACTTT. Protein sequence: CASSRDGSPLHF.

The chain uses TRBV2 and TRBJ2-2, with D tentatively TRBD1 (6 bases). Trimming removed 6 bases from V and 0 bases from J, with 11 bases in between. Germline assignment: CDR1 SNHLY and CDR2 FYNNEI. CDR3 length: 15 residues. The CDR3, as DNA: TGTGCCAGCAGGACAGGTTCTTCGAACACCGGGGAGCTGTTTTTT. It encodes CASRTGSSNTGELFF.

V and J are TRBV2 and TRBJ2-1; a weak D match, TRBD2 (6 bases). V lost 5 bases and J 4 bases, leaving 12 bases between the germline ends. The CDR3 has 14 amino acids. Per the germline V gene, CDR1 is SNHLY and CDR2 is FYNNEI. This CDR3 is CASSSGLTYNEQFF. The DNA of the CDR3 is TGTGCCAGCAGTTCGGGACTTACTTACAATGAGCAGTTCTTC. The full variable domain, its missing parts supplied by reference TRBV2 and TRBJ2-1, is EPEVTQTPSHQVTQMGQEVILRCVPISNHLYFYWYRQILGQKVEFLVSFYNNEISEKSEIFDDQFSVERPDGSNFTLKIRSTKLEDSAMYFCASSSGLTYNEQFFGPGTRLTVL.

This sequence joins TRBV7-2 and TRBJ2-7; 11 bases are shared with TRBD2. CDR1 is SGHTA and CDR2 is FQGNSA in the germline V gene. The V segment lost 5 bases and the J segment 2 bases; nucleotides outside the gene matches: 8. There are 16 residues in the CDR3. DNA for the CDR3: TGTGCCAGCAGCGTCGGACAGACTAGCGGGGCCTACGAGCAGTACTTC. Translating gives CASSVGQTSGAYEQYF.

V is TRBV7-2 and J is TRBJ1-5; weak D call: TRBD1 (5 bases). The germline CDR1 and CDR2 sequences are SGHTA and FQGNSA. Trimming pared 1 base from V and 2 bases from J, leaving 9 bases between. The CDR3 is 15 amino acids. As DNA, the CDR3 is TGTGCCAGCAGCTTAGTGGGACGGCGCAATCAGCCCCAGCATTTT. Residues: CASSLVGRRNQPQHF.

This clone was seen only a few times. The genes are TRBV15 and TRBJ2-7; D possibly matches TRBD1 or TRBD2 (5 bases each). This CDR3 is built from 12 residues. Per germline, CDR1 LNHNV and CDR2 YYDKDF (reference sequence). The germline V and J ends were trimmed by 5 bases and 9 bases, with 14 bases remaining between them. Here the CDR3 DNA reads TGTGCCACCAGCCTGAGGGGATCTGTGCAGTACTTC. It translates to CATSLRGSVQYF.

The chain joins TRBV28 to TRBJ2-1; D might be TRBD2 (6 bases). Trimming cost V 6 bases and J 9 bases, with 12 bases left between them. Germline values: CDR1 MDHEN, CDR2 SYDVKM. CDR3 length: 12 residues. The CDR3 sequence: CASSGGVAEQFF. CDR3 coding DNA: TGTGCCAGCAGCGGGGGTGTTGCTGAGCAGTTCTTC.

The genes are TRBV5-4 and TRBJ2-5, with 7 bases identical to TRBD1. In germline, CDR1 is SGHNT, CDR2 YYREEE (reference sequence). CDR3 size: 15 residues. Germline trimming cut 2 bases from V and 4 bases from J; bases unmatched to any gene: 8. CDR3 DNA: TGTGCCAGCAGCTTCAGACAGGGTGGTGGAGAGACCCAGTACTTC. Translating gives CASSFRQGGGETQYF.

This clone was seen once. This chain connects TRBV6-1 to TRBJ2-3, with D possibly matching TRBD2 (5 bases). The V end lost 6 bases, the J end lost 2 bases, and 12 bases lay between the germline ends. CDR1 MNHNS and CDR2 SASEGT come from the germline V gene. The CDR3 spans 14 residues. The CDR3 spells CASSEGRSTDTQYF. As DNA, the CDR3 is TGTGCCAGCAGCGAGGGTAGGTCCACAGATACGCAGTATTTT.

The chain is built from TRBV7-9 and TRBJ2-7; possible D gene TRBD2, 5 bases. V gave up 3 bases and J gave up 8 bases, with 14 bases separating them. From germline, CDR1 is SEHNR and CDR2 FQNEAQ (reference sequence). The CDR3 covers 13 residues. For the CDR3, the DNA is TGTGCCAGCAGCTTTGGTCCTGGGGAGAAGCAGTACTTC. It codes for CASSFGPGEKQYF.

CDR3 DNA sequence: TGTGCCAGTAGATGGACTAGCGGGAGCTCCTACGAGCAGTACTTC. It translates to CASRWTSGSSYEQYF. The chain recombines TRBV19 with TRBJ2-7, with TRBD2 matching over 13 bases. Germline trimming cut 6 bases from V and 0 bases from J; bases unmatched to any gene: 2. Germline V CDR1 and CDR2: LNHDA, SQIVND (reference sequence). The CDR3 loop spans 15 amino acids.

This clone was detected only a few times. The genes are TRBV7-2 and TRBJ1-2, with D uncertain. Per the germline V gene, CDR1 is SGHTA and CDR2 is FQGNSA. V was pared by 4 bases and J by 10 bases, with 25 bases between. This CDR3 region has 16 residues. The CDR3 DNA is TGTGCCAGCAGCTCGGCGTTTAGCGTAGGGCTTAAAGACTACACCTTC. Residues: CASSSAFSVGLKDYTF. Together with reference TRBV7-2 and TRBJ1-2, the CDR3 gives the full variable domain: GAGVSQSPSNKVTEKGKDVELRCDPISGHTALYWYRQSLGQGLEFLIYFQGNSAPDKSGLPSDRFSAERTGGSVSTLTIQRTQQEDSAVYLCASSSAFSVGLKDYTFGSGTRLTVV.

The chain carries TRBV9 and TRBJ2-1; D is perhaps TRBD1 (6 bases). Between the trimmed V and J ends, which lost 1 base and 3 bases, there was a span of 14 bases. CDR3 length: 16 amino acids. CDR1 and CDR2 (germline): SGDLS, YYNGEE. Here the CDR3 reads CASSVTQGSLYNEQFF. CDR3 sequence (DNA): TGTGCCAGCAGCGTAACCCAGGGGAGTCTCTACAATGAGCAGTTCTTC.

CDR3: CASRPSGGPEAFF. The CDR3 coding sequence is TGTGCCAGCAGACCCTCCGGCGGTCCTGAAGCTTTCTTT. This chain links TRBV6-5 with TRBJ1-1, with no clear D. Germline V gene lookup returns CDR1 MNHEY and CDR2 SVGAGI. The V gene lost 6 bases and the J gene lost 6 bases, with 14 bases spanning the gap. The length of the CDR3 is 13 residues.

The gene calls are TRBV6-5 and TRBJ1-2; D remains ambiguous. This CDR3 region has 13 residues. CDR1 is MNHEY and CDR2 is SVGAGI in the germline V gene. Deletions cut 8 bases from V and 8 bases from J, with 18 bases between. The CDR3 is CASATLRGYGYTF. The CDR3 coding sequence is TGTGCCAGCGCCACTCTCCGGGGATACGGCTACACCTTC.

The chain links TRBV5-1 to TRBJ2-3; TRBD1 might be the D (6 bases). The ends were cut back, 1 base at V and 4 bases at J, with 13 bases in the middle. Germline values: CDR1 SGHRS, CDR2 YFSETQ. The CDR3 spans 15 residues. The CDR3, as DNA: TGCGCCAGCAGCTTGCAGGGGTTCCGTGCAGATACGCAGTATTTT. Protein product: CASSLQGFRADTQYF.

J is TRBJ1-1 and V is TRBV6-6; no definite D call. Deletions cut 2 bases from V and 5 bases from J, with 0 bases between. Germline V gene lookup returns CDR1 MNHNY and CDR2 SVGAGI (reference sequence). The CDR3 loop spans 10 amino acids. DNA of the CDR3: TGTGCCAGCAGTTACACTGAAGCTTTCTTT. It codes for CASSYTEAFF.

The chain combines TRBV5-4 with TRBJ1-6, with 7 bases identical to TRBD1. This CDR3 has 16 residues. The V and J ends lost 4 bases and 6 bases, in that order; junction bases with no gene match: 10. Germline lookup yields CDR1 SGHNT and CDR2 YYREEE (reference sequence). CDR3 nucleotides: TGTGCCAGCAGCGTAAACCCGGGACAGCCTAATTCACCCCTCCACTTT. Amino acids: CASSVNPGQPNSPLHF. The variable domain in full, completed from reference TRBV5-4 and TRBJ1-6, reads ETGVTQSPTHLIKTRGQQVTLRCSSQSGHNTVSWYQQALGQGPQFIFQYYREEENGRGNFPPRFSGLQFPNYSSELNVNALELDDSALYLCASSVNPGQPNSPLHFGNGTRLTVT.

The rearrangement uses TRBV9 and TRBJ2-3; D is ambiguous. The CDR3 totals 14 residues. Trimming stripped 0 bases from V and 2 bases from J, with 7 bases between. Looked up from germline, CDR1 is SGDLS and CDR2 is YYNGEE. The CDR3 reads CASSVELYTDTQYF. In DNA form, the CDR3 reads TGTGCCAGCAGCGTAGAGCTGTACACAGATACGCAGTATTTT.

This clone turned up a few times. The chain has TRBV15 and TRBJ2-5; 9 nucleotides line up with TRBD1. This CDR3 is built from 14 residues. Losses at the gene ends were 5 bases for V and 5 bases for J; bases not matched to a gene: 6. The germline V gene encodes CDR1 LNHNV and CDR2 YYDKDF (reference sequence). The CDR3 DNA reads as TGTGCCACCAGCGTCGGGGACAGGGCGGAGACCCAGTACTTC. Protein: CATSVGDRAETQYF.

This chain connects TRBV2 to TRBJ2-5; TRBD2 matches 7 bases. The CDR3 loop spans 15 amino acids. V gave up 4 bases and J gave up 2 bases; unmatched junction bases: 7. Per the germline V gene, CDR1 is SNHLY and CDR2 is FYNNEI. For the CDR3, the DNA is TGTGCCAGCAGTGGGAGGGACTATGGGCAAGAGACCCAGTACTTC. It encodes CASSGRDYGQETQYF.

The chain recombines TRBV6-1 with TRBJ2-7, with TRBD2 identical over 10 bases. CDR1 is MNHNS, CDR2 SASEGT, per germline. The CDR3 runs 15 residues. The trim removed 4 bases at V and 7 bases at J, leaving 10 bases unmatched. The CDR3 loop is CASSAGRLAGEEQYF. The CDR3 DNA is TGTGCCAGCAGTGCAGGGAGGCTAGCGGGAGAAGAGCAGTACTTC.

V usage is TRBV7-4 and J usage is TRBJ1-5, with a possible D match to TRBD1 (6 bases). Trimming removed 3 bases at V and 7 bases at J, with 19 bases between. Per germline, CDR1 SGHVT and CDR2 SQSDAQ. The CDR3 length is 16 residues. CDR3 sequence reads: CASSFRGGGDSQPQHF. In nucleotides, the CDR3 is TGTGCCAGCAGCTTCCGGGGAGGGGGTGATTCGCAGCCCCAGCATTTT.

The gene calls are TRBV15 and TRBJ1-3, with D tentatively TRBD1 (5 bases). V was cut by 0 bases and J by 3 bases, with 12 bases left in between. The length of the CDR3 is 16 residues. The germline V gene encodes CDR1 LNHNV and CDR2 YYDKDF (reference sequence). The CDR3 DNA is TGTGCCACCAGCAGAGACAGGGCAACGGTTGGAAACACCATATATTTT. Its protein is CATSRDRATVGNTIYF. Full variable domain (outside the CDR3, taken from reference TRBV15 and TRBJ1-3): DAMVIQNPRYQVTQFGKPVTLSCSQTLNHNVMYWYQQKSSQAPKLLFHYYDKDFNNEADTPDNFQSRRPNTSFCFLDIRSPGLGDTAMYLCATSRDRATVGNTIYFGEGSWLTVV.

In its sample, this clone was seen once. V is TRBV10-2 and J is TRBJ1-2, with D possibly matching TRBD1 (6 bases). V was clipped by 7 bases and J by 8 bases, with 20 bases between them. Per the germline V gene, CDR1 is WSHSY and CDR2 is SAAADI. The CDR3 is 14 amino acids. CDR3 sequence (DNA): TGCGCCAGCAAACCGGGACACCTCCTATTGGGCTACACCTTC. Translating it yields CASKPGHLLLGYTF.

The rearrangement uses TRBV7-2 and TRBJ2-6; tentative D call: TRBD2 (6 bases). The CDR3 sequence is 17 residues long. The germline V gene has CDR1 SGHTA and CDR2 FQGNSA. V lost 2 bases and J lost 0, with 11 bases in between. The CDR3 nucleotides read TGTGCCAGCAGCTTATCGGGAGCGGACTCTGGGGCCAACGTCCTGACTTTC. Protein sequence: CASSLSGADSGANVLTF.

The rearrangement uses TRBV18 and TRBJ2-1, with TRBD2 matching 8 bases. In germline, CDR1 is KGHSH, CDR2 LQKENI. J lost 0 bases, V lost 3 bases, and 16 bases had no gene match. The CDR3 contains 20 residues. In DNA, the CDR3 is TGTGCCAGCTCACCGCAGGGGAGTAGCGGGACTATTAGCTCCTACAATGAGCAGTTCTTC. Protein: CASSPQGSSGTISSYNEQFF.

The rearrangement joins TRBV7-2 to TRBJ2-7; weak D call: TRBD2 (5 bases). Per the germline V gene, CDR1 is SGHTA and CDR2 is FQGNSA. V was clipped by 5 bases and J by 6 bases, with 23 bases between them. The length of the CDR3 is 16 residues. The CDR3 protein is CASSTLTRTPSLEQYF. Written as DNA, the CDR3 is TGTGCCAGCAGCACTTTAACTCGGACTCCATCACTCGAGCAGTACTTC. The entire variable domain, with the rest obtained from reference TRBV7-2 and TRBJ2-7, is as follows: GAGVSQSPSNKVTEKGKDVELRCDPISGHTALYWYRQSLGQGLEFLIYFQGNSAPDKSGLPSDRFSAERTGGSVSTLTIQRTQQEDSAVYLCASSTLTRTPSLEQYFGPGTRLTVT.

V usage is TRBV11-2 and J usage is TRBJ2-1, with D perhaps matching TRBD1 or TRBD2 (5 bases each). The V end was cut by 4 bases, the J end by 10 bases, with 11 bases between. The germline V gene encodes CDR1 SGHAT and CDR2 FQNNGV. The length of the CDR3 is 12 residues. CDR3 in DNA: TGTGCCAGCAGCTCTCCGGGACCCGAGCAGTTCTTC. Amino acids: CASSSPGPEQFF.

This CDR3 is CASRGQGADGYTF. The CDR3 bases are TGCGCCAGCCGCGGACAGGGGGCAGATGGCTACACCTTC. The gene calls are TRBV5-1 and TRBJ1-2; the match to TRBD1 covers 11 bases. Trimming at V came to 7 bases and at J to 6 bases, leaving 5 bases not matched to a gene. Germline-derived CDR1 and CDR2 are SGHRS and YFSETQ. The CDR3 extends over 13 amino acids.

The CDR3 region is CASSLSTGPNTGELFF. As DNA, the CDR3 is TGCGCCAGCAGCTTGTCCACAGGCCCTAACACCGGGGAGCTGTTTTTT. The V call is TRBV5-1, the J call TRBJ2-2; perhaps TRBD1 as D (5 bases). V was cut by 1 base and J by 2 bases, with 12 bases left in between. The V gene's germline CDR1 is SGHRS and CDR2 YFSETQ. There are 16 residues in the CDR3.

This clone has a single count. The genes are TRBV27 and TRBJ2-1; D is possibly TRBD1 or TRBD2 (6 bases each). The CDR3 covers 14 residues. Germline V gives CDR1 MNHEY, CDR2 SMNVEV (reference sequence). Deletions cut 4 bases from V and 9 bases from J, with 16 bases between. CDR3 DNA sequence: TGTGCCAGCAGTTCCCCTGGGGGGCAGAGTGAGCAGTTCTTC. Translated, it gives CASSSPGGQSEQFF.